The T cell receptor beta chain described here comes from a study of cytomegalovirus exposure and HLA in healthy donors (dated by TCRdb to the late 2010s). Regarding the study in general: An earlier analysis of 587 of the donors reported 250 to 300 Gb of sequence data and approximately 120 million unique TCR beta sequences obtained from about 179 million T cells. An early release that covered about 600 HLA-typed donors contained approximately 300 gigabases of sequencing data and tens of millions of unique TCR sequences. The genetic ancestry cluster associated with self-reported Caucasian donors included about 81% of the roughly 410 genotyped donors. The study aimed to test whether signatures of past pathogen exposure could be identified by cataloging public T cell receptors. The study used immunosequencing to profile the T cell repertoires of under 700 subjects and linked those repertoires to cytomegalovirus serostatus. A separate validation cohort of approximately 130 different subjects was used in addition to the roughly 700-subject first cohort. The study combined high-throughput TCR immunosequencing, statistical association of individual TCRs with disease status, and machine learning to predict cytomegalovirus infection status. To study patterns of TCR occurrence, a later analysis re-analyzed previously published TCR beta repertoires from around 660 donors and added high-resolution HLA genotyping. In the later analysis, no new phenotypic data were used to find candidate immune exposures; instead, reliance was placed on TCR beta sequences and their occurrence across donors. In an earlier analysis of 500 to 650 of the donors, high-throughput TCR beta sequencing was used to judge whether each TCR beta V gene segment behaved as functional or pseudogenic. Alongside the repertoire data, information on donor age, sex, ethnicity and CMV serostatus was compiled. Genome-wide SNP genotypes for about 65% of the 666 donors were used in a later genetic analysis, which treated that subset as a discovery cohort. Every repertoire in the discovery cohort had been generated on one and the same sequencing platform. HLA typing included class I and class II loci at four-digit resolution. Typing coverage varied by locus: roughly 629-640 donors for A, B, C, DRB1 and DQB1; under 550 for DQA1; approximately 570 for DPA1; under 490 for DPB1. Several DR-DQ haplotypes were treated as single units for association and clustering because of strong linkage in the cohort. Across approximately 400 genotyped donors of the cohort, an average of approximately 240,000 unique TCR beta nucleotide sequences per donor were sequenced, and roughly a sixth of those sequences were non-productive.

On the study overall, not on this receptor specifically: CMV serostatus was the only immune exposure information available for the cohort. Specific HLA alleles were associated with 16,951 TCR beta sequences at a false discovery rate of 0.05 in a later analysis. Strong co-occurrence of HLA alleles, especially DR and DQ, made assigning TCR associations to individual alleles difficult. According to a later analysis, most CMV-associated TCR beta chains appeared to be HLA-restricted, and the HLA associations seemed to be driven largely by CMV exposure. A few of the identified cytomegalovirus-associated TCR beta chains were confirmed in vitro to be specific for cytomegalovirus antigens. A later analysis reported that several top co-occurrence clusters appeared linked to parvovirus B19, influenza, CMV and Epstein-Barr virus. In an earlier analysis of 450 to 750 of the donors, most TCR beta V segments appeared in productive rearrangements about 90% or about 30% of the time, broadly matching IMGT annotations. Correlated functional status among segregating V segments might be attributable to linkage disequilibrium, but an unknown experimental factor could not be ruled out. While some public TCRs were present in many individuals, most TCR sequences turned up only very rarely across donors. Because counts were too low, some 16 rarely observed V segments, including chromosome 9 orphons, were excluded from the earlier analysis of under 650 of the donors. A later genetic analysis associated a missense DCLRE1C variant with V-gene and J-gene trimming of TCR beta chains, and an independent cohort replicated the association. In a later analysis, TCR association rates were found to vary across HLA loci, with the most associated TCRs seen for DRB1 alleles and the fewest for HLA-C alleles. Because the 87-base-pair reads could not distinguish some IMGT-functional V segments, including TRBV6-2 and TRBV6-3, those segments were excluded. A further reported finding was that TCR beta sequences accurately predicted the HLA-A and HLA-B alleles for most subjects in the first cohort. Because some donors lacked HLA typing at each locus, the association tests relied only on the typed subset. The study listed 150 to 200 TCR beta chains as associated with cytomegalovirus. A later genetic analysis reported fewer N-insertions in productive TCRs among donors in an Asian-associated ancestry cluster than the 666-donor mean. Only TCR beta chains were sequenced in this cohort, and the absence of alpha or paired-chain data limited detectable features. Presence/absence analyses assumed roughly uniform sequencing depth across donors, an assumption that may not hold. Cytomegalovirus status was reported to be diagnosed by the classifier with high specificity and sensitivity in both the original and validation cohorts. A cluster of highly shared sequence variants was judged likely to be a technical artifact of the sequencing pipeline. In a later analysis, HLA-associated TCR beta chains were found to be more clonally expanded and to have lower generation probabilities than equally common non-associated chains. It was suggested by the authors that the approach could potentially be generalized to other disease states and immunological phenotypes.

Germline trimming amounts to 5 bases on V and 3 bases on J, with 8 as the count of junction bases outside the gene matches. CDR1 and CDR2 were assigned from the germline V gene as SGHAT and FQNNGV. From the cysteine through the phenylalanine, the CDR3 covers 15 amino acids. The kept DNA is CDR3 alone, 45 bases in frame from the first base. In total, approximately 690 healthy bone marrow donors made up the cohort. All cohort members were sampled while nominally healthy, although unrecorded immune exposures were likely present. The donor tested CMV seropositive and was one of the 289 seropositive cohort members. Every donor gave a peripheral blood sample, and the peripheral blood mononuclear cells from that sample were used for TCR beta sequencing. Genomic DNA was extracted from the blood cell samples with the Qiagen DNeasy Blood Extraction Kit. This clone was counted a few times. The target of this receptor is not known. Base qualities are missing; no much larger clone stands one base away.

Library preparation was by the immunoSEQ multiplex PCR assay. A mixture of 60 forward primers for TCR Vbeta segments and 13 reverse primers for TCR Jbeta segments was used in the multiplex PCR. A multiplex PCR assay on genomic DNA amplified the CDR3 region of rearranged TCR beta genes. The Illumina HiSeq System was used to sequence the amplified TCR beta libraries as 87-base-pair reads. Regarding the original processing steps: A later analysis counted tens of millions of unique TCR beta chains across the 500 to 850 repertoires, and around 12 million of these chains were shared by at least two donors. Raw reads were error-corrected and collapsed into unique sequences with a nearest-neighbor algorithm that merged closely related sequences to remove PCR and sequencing errors. V, D and J gene segments were assigned by aligning CDR3 sequences to IMGT reference sequences. For a sequence to be retained, a match of at least six nucleotides was required to both a V gene segment and a J gene segment. Rearrangements were classified as productive when the CDR3 lacked stop codons and remained in frame with V and J, and all other rearrangements were classified as non-productive. Following IMGT convention, CDR3 was defined as the stretch from the second conserved V-encoded cysteine up to the conserved J-encoded phenylalanine. The earlier analysis of about 570 of the donors excluded any sequence lacking an unambiguous match to a single V gene segment. An earlier analysis of several hundred of the donors called V segments functional above 56.7% productive rearrangements and segregating when the between-donor standard deviation exceeded 5%. To diagnose cytomegalovirus status from the catalog of TCR beta chain sequences, a statistical classification framework was built. A later analysis assigned V and J genes by comparing TCR nucleotide sequences with IMGT/GENE-DB human TR gene sequences. A later analysis assigned CDR3 sequences and most-parsimonious VDJ recombination scenarios with the TCRdist pipeline. In a later analysis, each TCR beta chain was defined by its CDR3 amino acid sequence together with its V-gene family, and reads lacking a unique V-gene family were excluded. As a way to deal with suspected cross-contamination and a sequencing artifact, a later analysis dropped hundreds of nucleotide sequences that were highly shared and had low generation probability. A later analysis calculated a clonal expansion index for each public chain from normalized within-repertoire ranks of inferred template counts. In a later analysis, generation probabilities were computed with a VDJ recombination model fitted to out-of-frame rearrangements, and the resulting probabilities were checked against IGoR. Hypergeometric tests were used in a later analysis to score TCR-TCR, TCR-HLA and TCR-CMV co-occurrence, with a repertoire-size bias correction applied to the TCR pairs. To estimate false discovery rates, a later analysis permuted the HLA or CMV assignments 20 times. A later analysis grouped co-occurring TCRs with DBSCAN, adding TCRdist sequence similarity when clustering within HLA-allele-positive subsets. Co-occurrence clustering excluded repertoires with fewer than 30,000 or more than 120,000 public chains, plus five with anomalous nucleotide sharing. In TCRdb, the immuneACCESS table is reduced to in-frame sequences with V and J assigned. These tables do not hold every clone; where another copy was compared, an unresolved V gene accounts for under half, and the others remain unexplained. V, J and clone size derive from that table, while D and trimming were established from the DNA sequence. This sample gives about 100,000 clones in total; 81% of them show up just once. Over 5% of the sample lies in the top ten.

The specimen was PBMCs. The rearranged chain carries TRBV11-2 and TRBJ2-5, with TRBD1 identical over 8 junction bases. This sequence was found in a man aged 35-49 years in good health and CMV-seropositive. The nucleotide sequence reads TGTGCCAGCAGCCCGCGCCCGACAGGGGAAGAGACCCAGTACTTC. This gives the protein CASSPRPTGEETQYF.